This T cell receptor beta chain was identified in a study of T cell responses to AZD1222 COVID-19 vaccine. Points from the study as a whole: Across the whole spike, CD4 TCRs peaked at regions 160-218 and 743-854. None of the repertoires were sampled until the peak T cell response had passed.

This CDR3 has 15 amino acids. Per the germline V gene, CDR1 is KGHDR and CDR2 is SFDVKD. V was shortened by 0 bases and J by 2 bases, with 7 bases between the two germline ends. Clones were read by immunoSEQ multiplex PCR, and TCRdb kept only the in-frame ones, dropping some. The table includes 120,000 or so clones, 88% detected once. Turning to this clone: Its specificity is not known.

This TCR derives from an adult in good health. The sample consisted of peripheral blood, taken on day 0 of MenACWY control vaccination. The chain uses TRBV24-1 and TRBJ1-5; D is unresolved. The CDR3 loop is CATSDLWWRNQPQHF. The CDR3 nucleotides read TGTGCCACCAGTGATTTGTGGTGGCGCAATCAGCCCCAGCATTTT.